The 17 T cell receptor beta chains below come from one sample, sequenced in a study of blood T cells in healthy people across ages. With a J-beta primer mix and a sample-barcoded 5' primer, a second PCR ran 7 to 11 cycles. MiXCR, run by TCRdb on the 5' RACE reads, gives a single entry per CDR3 protein. The sample consists of almost 800,000 distinct CDR3 sequences, 58% of them appearing once. Input material: blood. Every receptor here comes from a man aged 25-45 years in good health.

The chain is built from TRBV7-9 and TRBJ2-3; perhaps TRBD1 as D (5 bases). Germline CDR1 reads SEHNR; CDR2 reads FQNEAQ (reference sequence). Trimming left V 5 bases short and J 5 bases short, with 17 bases between. The CDR3 is made up of 15 amino acids. CDR3 sequence: CASSVRVERGDTQYF. The CDR3 DNA is TGTGCCAGCAGCGTCAGGGTTGAAAGAGGAGATACGCAGTATTTT.

V and J are TRBV7-9 and TRBJ2-1, with TRBD2 identical over 9 bases. The J call is doubtful: the DNA matches TRBJ2-7 better. The length of the CDR3 is 15 residues. In germline, CDR1 is SEHNR, CDR2 FQNEAQ (reference sequence). The CDR3 DNA sequence: TGTGCCAGCAGCCTTAGCGGGAGTAGATACAATGAGCAGTACTTC. The encoded protein is CASSLSGSRYNEQYF.

The chain couples TRBV20-1 to TRBJ2-7; D might be TRBD1 (6 bases). The CDR3 has 14 residues. The germline CDR1 and CDR2 sequences are DFQATT and SNEGSKA (reference sequence). V lost 6 bases to trimming and J lost 3 bases, with 18 bases between them. CDR3 residues: CSAPRAGDYYEQYF. CDR3 in DNA: TGCAGTGCCCCGCGCGCAGGGGATTACTACGAGCAGTACTTC.

The rearrangement links TRBV9 to TRBJ2-1; D unclear. The CDR3 runs 11 residues. The germline gives CDR1 SGDLS, CDR2 YYNGEE. Trimming removed 2 bases at V and 5 bases at J, with 2 bases between. In DNA form, the CDR3 reads TGTGCCAGCAGCGTGCACAATGAGCAGTTCTTC. It is translated as CASSVHNEQFF.

The rearrangement uses TRBV7-2 and TRBJ2-1; 12 nucleotides agree with TRBD2. This CDR3 spans 16 amino acids. Germline CDR1 reads SGHTA; CDR2 reads FQGNSA. The junction had 9 bases not matched to a gene; V was cut back by 5 bases and J by 7 bases. In DNA form, the CDR3 reads TGTGCCAGCAGCCCCCCTAGCGGGAGGGCCACAAATGAGCAGTTCTTC. Translation gives CASSPPSGRATNEQFF.

Many counts were recorded for this clonotype. The V and J genes are TRBV7-2 and TRBJ2-7; 10 positions agree with TRBD1. Losses at the gene ends were 1 base for V and 4 bases for J; bases not matched to a gene: 4. Looked up from germline, CDR1 is SGHTA and CDR2 is FQGNSA. This CDR3 has 15 residues. This CDR3 is CASSLGGQGTYEQYF. The CDR3 coding sequence is TGTGCCAGCAGCTTAGGGGGACAGGGGACTTACGAGCAGTACTTC.

This clonotype was found a few times. The chain recombines TRBV20-1 with TRBJ2-1; 7 nucleotides agree with TRBD2. Germline lookup yields CDR1 DFQATT and CDR2 SNEGSKA (reference sequence). With 5 bases clipped from V and 4 bases from J, the junction kept 5 bases outside the gene matches. The CDR3 extends over 13 amino acids. CDR3 region: CSARDYPYNEQFF. CDR3 DNA: TGCAGTGCTCGGGACTACCCTTACAATGAGCAGTTCTTC.

This sequence joins TRBV20-1 and TRBJ2-4; a weak D match, TRBD2 (5 bases). V dropped 5 bases and J dropped 0 bases, with 8 bases sitting between them. CDR1 and CDR2 (germline): DFQATT, SNEGSKA (reference sequence). CDR3 size: 13 residues. The CDR3 region is CSAFGVAKNIQYF. The DNA for the CDR3 is TGCAGTGCTTTCGGGGTAGCCAAAAACATTCAGTACTTC.

Here the CDR3 reads CATAPGQVRSPLHF. CDR3 nucleotides: TGTGCCACCGCACCGGGACAGGTTAGATCACCCCTCCACTTT. The chain joins TRBV28 to TRBJ1-6, with TRBD1 matching 8 bases. This CDR3 has 14 amino acids. Trimming removed 10 bases from V and 10 bases from J; junction bases left unmatched: 12. From germline, CDR1 is MDHEN and CDR2 SYDVKM. The entire variable domain, with the rest obtained from reference TRBV28 and TRBJ1-6, is as follows: DVKVTQSSRYLVKRTGEKVFLECVQDMDHENMFWYRQDPGLGLRLIYFSYDVKMKEKGDIPEGYSVSREKKERFSLILESASTNQTSMYLCATAPGQVRSPLHFGNGTRLTVT.

This clonotype has ten or more counts. This chain links TRBV5-5 with TRBJ2-5; 8 nucleotides align to TRBD1. CDR3 size: 13 residues. V lost 4 bases, J lost 3 bases, and 2 bases stayed unmatched. Per the germline V gene, CDR1 is SGHKS and CDR2 is YYEKEE (reference sequence). CDR3 region: CASSATGEETQYF. CDR3 nucleotide sequence: TGTGCCAGCAGCGCGACAGGGGAAGAGACCCAGTACTTC.

This clonotype was seen a few times. The gene calls are TRBV7-9 and TRBJ2-7; D call uncertain. The last part of the DNA fits TRBJ2-5 better; the J call may be wrong. Germline V gene sequence: CDR1 SEHNR, CDR2 FQNEAQ (reference sequence). The CDR3 contains 12 residues. Here the CDR3 reads CASSIGWETQYF. As DNA, the CDR3 is TGTGCCAGCAGTATTGGGTGGGAGACCCAGTACTTC.

J is TRBJ2-5 and V is TRBV2; D is possibly TRBD2 (6 bases). This CDR3 region has 10 residues. Germline assignment: CDR1 SNHLY and CDR2 FYNNEI. DNA for the CDR3: TGTGTCGGGGGAGAAGAGACCCAGTACTTC. As protein: CVGGEETQYF.

This clonotype has a handful of counts. V and J are TRBV7-2 and TRBJ1-6; D not certain. The V end lost 0 bases, the J end lost 7 bases, and 13 bases lay between the germline ends. The CDR3 covers 16 residues. Germline V CDR1 and CDR2: SGHTA, FQGNSA. The CDR3 nucleotides read TGTGCCAGCAGCTTAGCGCTGAGCAGGCCGAATTCACCCCTCCACTTT. Protein product: CASSLALSRPNSPLHF.

The CDR3 reads CASRHIQGGEQFF. In nucleotides, the CDR3 is TGTGCCAGCAGACATATCCAAGGAGGTGAGCAGTTCTTC. The chain links TRBV6-5 to TRBJ2-1; TRBD2 is a possible D gene (5 bases). CDR3 size: 13 residues. The ends were cut back, 6 bases at V and 9 bases at J, with 15 bases in the middle. The V gene's germline CDR1 is MNHEY and CDR2 SVGAGI.

CDR3 bases: TGCGCCAGCAGCCAAGAGCCGGGGGCCTCTGGGGCCAACGTCCTGACTTTC. Its protein is CASSQEPGASGANVLTF. The rearrangement uses TRBV4-1 and TRBJ2-6; the D gene could be TRBD1 or TRBD2 (6 bases each). The CDR3 contains 17 residues. Germline lookup yields CDR1 MGHRA and CDR2 YSYEKL. The V end was cut by 0 bases, the J end by 0 bases, with 9 bases between.

This clonotype has more than one count but fewer than ten. The J gene is TRBJ2-3, the V gene TRBV7-2; D assignment may be TRBD1 or TRBD2 (5 bases each). Germline-derived CDR1 and CDR2 are SGHTA and FQGNSA. Trimming shortened V by 0 bases and J by 1 base, and 8 bases separated the two germline ends. This CDR3 region has 15 residues. The CDR3 reads CASSLAGARTDTQYF. The CDR3 DNA reads TGTGCCAGCAGCTTAGCCGGGGCACGCACAGATACGCAGTATTTT.

This clonotype turned up a few times. The chain recombines TRBV28 with TRBJ2-6, with no clear D. V lost 5 bases to trimming and J lost 1 base, with 9 bases between them. Germline CDR1 and CDR2: MDHEN and SYDVKM. This CDR3 has 15 residues. CDR3 bases: TGTGCCAGCAGTCTAATTGTATCTGGGGCCAACGTCCTGACTTTC. Protein sequence: CASSLIVSGANVLTF.